This passage covers 21 T cell receptor beta chains from one sample sequenced in a study of shared clonotypes between healthy human individuals (dated by TCRdb to about 2020). Library construction relied on the immunoSEQ multiplex PCR assay. TCRdb carries this immuneACCESS record with in-frame sequences only. Its versions omit some clonotypes, under half of them owing to an unresolved V gene in the studies checked, with the rest unexplained. Within this sample are under 2.5 million clones, with around 92% of them counted one time only. The ten largest clones capture approximately 0.39% of the sample. The sample comprised naive CD4+ T cells from PBMCs. The cell subset or site tag for this specimen amounts to: CD45RA+ positively selected. The source is a man younger than 35 in good health. Some clones in this sample may be carry-over from other donors' samples.

This clone was found once. This chain links TRBV5-1 with TRBJ1-3; TRBD1 matches at 10 bases. The ends lost 4 bases at V and 4 bases at J; junction bases unmatched: 11. Germline values: CDR1 SGHRS, CDR2 YFSETQ. The CDR3 totals 17 residues. The CDR3 sequence: CASSNLPGQGPGNTIYF. The CDR3 bases are TGCGCCAGCAGCAACCTACCGGGACAGGGGCCGGGAAACACCATATATTTT.

V and J are TRBV4-1 and TRBJ2-1, with D perhaps matching TRBD1 or TRBD2 (5 bases each). Germline CDR1 MGHRA, CDR2 YSYEKL. This CDR3 comprises 18 residues. The ends were cut back, 4 bases at V and 10 bases at J, with 29 bases in the middle. The CDR3 DNA reads TGCGCCAGCAGCCCAAGGGATCTAGGTGGGACCTTTGGGACGGAGCAGTTCTTC. Translation: CASSPRDLGGTFGTEQFF.

Here the CDR3 reads CASSRDRGETQYF. In DNA form, the CDR3 reads TGTGCCAGCAGCCGTGACAGGGGGGAGACCCAGTACTTC. The chain couples TRBV7-2 to TRBJ2-5, with 9 bases lining up with TRBD1. The V gene end was trimmed by 5 bases and the J gene end by 5 bases; junction bases not matched to a gene: 3. Germline assignment: CDR1 SGHTA and CDR2 FQGNSA. The CDR3 loop spans 13 amino acids.

The V and J genes are TRBV7-3 and TRBJ2-1, with unresolved D. This CDR3 has 14 residues. Trimming stripped 3 bases from V and 4 bases from J, with 10 bases between. The germline V gene has CDR1 SGHTA and CDR2 FQGTGA. CDR3 protein: CASSLGRPYNEQFF. The CDR3 region has the DNA TGTGCCAGCAGCTTGGGTAGACCATACAATGAGCAGTTCTTC.

This chain joins TRBV6-1 and TRBJ2-3; D possibly matches TRBD1 or TRBD2 (5 bases each). V was pared by 8 bases and J by 0 bases, with 12 bases between. This CDR3 region has 14 residues. CDR1 MNHNS and CDR2 SASEGT come from the germline V gene. The CDR3 region has the DNA TGTGCCAGCTCCATTGGGGGTAGCACAGATACGCAGTATTTT. Protein: CASSIGGSTDTQYF.

The J gene is TRBJ2-5, the V gene TRBV9; D might be TRBD2 (6 bases). V dropped 8 bases and J dropped 4 bases, with 18 bases sitting between them. Germline CDR1 is SGDLS and CDR2 is YYNGEE. The CDR3 runs 14 residues. The CDR3 DNA is TGTGCCAGTACGCGGGGCAGTGGGTCAGAGACCCAGTACTTC. It yields the protein CASTRGSGSETQYF.

The rearrangement joins TRBV11-2 to TRBJ2-7, with 12 bases lining up with TRBD2. Germline V gene data show CDR1 as SGHAT and CDR2 as FQNNGV. V shed 2 bases and J 4 bases; nucleotides not matched to a gene: 3. This CDR3 spans 15 amino acids. CDR3 sequence reads: CASSLRLAGGYEQYF. CDR3 in DNA: TGTGCCAGCAGCTTAAGGCTAGCGGGAGGGTACGAGCAGTACTTC.

The V call is TRBV5-1, the J call TRBJ1-1; D possibly corresponds to TRBD1 (6 bases). This CDR3 spans 13 amino acids. Per germline, CDR1 SGHRS and CDR2 YFSETQ. Trimming pared 5 bases from V and 1 base from J, leaving 9 bases between. The CDR3 DNA reads as TGCGCCAGCAGTCGGACAGAGAACACTGAAGCTTTCTTT. Translated: CASSRTENTEAFF.

The chain recombines TRBV5-6 with TRBJ1-1; D might be TRBD1 (6 bases). Trimming pared 4 bases from V and 11 bases from J, leaving 15 bases between. This CDR3 region has 12 residues. Per germline, CDR1 SGHDT and CDR2 YYEEEE. The CDR3 sequence is CASSLLGGHAFF. In DNA form, the CDR3 reads TGTGCCAGCAGCCTCCTCGGGGGCCATGCTTTCTTT.

V and J are TRBV6-1 and TRBJ2-7, with 12 positions matching TRBD2. The CDR3 covers 15 residues. The J segment lost 7 bases and the V segment lost 6 bases, leaving 10 bases of the junction unmatched. Germline V gene data show CDR1 as MNHNS and CDR2 as SASEGT. The CDR3 region has the DNA TGTGCCAGCAGGGAAAGACTAGCGGGAGCGGGGGAGCAGTACTTC. The encoded protein is CASRERLAGAGEQYF.

V and J are TRBV7-6 and TRBJ2-7, with D unresolved. V was pared by 5 bases and J by 6 bases, with 17 bases between. The CDR3 has 14 residues. CDR1 is SGHVS and CDR2 is FNYEAQ in the germline V gene. This chain's CDR3 is CASSAGSRSSEQYF. In DNA form, the CDR3 reads TGTGCCAGCAGCGCCGGGTCGCGATCGTCCGAGCAGTACTTC.

The J gene is TRBJ2-3, the V gene TRBV9; no reliable D call. V lost 4 bases and J 6 bases, leaving 9 bases between the germline ends. CDR1 SGDLS and CDR2 YYNGEE come from the germline V gene. The CDR3 runs 12 residues. The CDR3 sequence is CASSTRQDTQYF. The CDR3 nucleotides read TGTGCCAGCAGCACTCGTCAGGATACGCAGTATTTT.

The chain has TRBV19 and TRBJ2-1, with D hard to call. This CDR3 is built from 15 residues. CDR1 is LNHDA and CDR2 is SQIVND in the germline V gene (reference sequence). Trimming cost V 3 bases and J 0 bases, with 9 bases left between them. The CDR3 coding sequence is TGTGCCAGTAGTATTTTCAGGACCTCCTACAATGAGCAGTTCTTC. Translating it yields CASSIFRTSYNEQFF.

The J gene is TRBJ2-7, the V gene TRBV5-1, with 8 bases lining up with TRBD1. Germline CDR1 is SGHRS and CDR2 is YFSETQ. V gave up 4 bases and J gave up 3 bases; unmatched junction bases: 18. This CDR3 is built from 18 residues. CDR3 sequence: CASSAWTGPPELRYEQYF. The CDR3 DNA sequence: TGCGCCAGCAGCGCGTGGACAGGGCCACCGGAGCTACGCTACGAGCAGTACTTC.

CDR3 sequence: CASSPLGAGGAGANVLTF. For the CDR3, the DNA is TGTGCCAGCAGCCCCCTAGGGGCAGGGGGCGCTGGGGCCAACGTCCTGACTTTC. V gene TRBV4-2 combines with J gene TRBJ2-6, with 8 nucleotides matching TRBD1. The germline V gene encodes CDR1 LGHNA and CDR2 YNFKEQ. Trimming removed 4 bases from V and 2 bases from J; junction bases left unmatched: 10. The CDR3 totals 18 residues.

This chain connects TRBV28 to TRBJ1-2; 7 bases agree with TRBD1. Germline trimming cut 4 bases from V and 8 bases from J; bases unmatched to any gene: 10. The CDR3 is made up of 14 amino acids. Looked up from germline, CDR1 is MDHEN and CDR2 is SYDVKM. The CDR3 spells CASSSPGGNWGYTF. In DNA, the CDR3 is TGTGCCAGCAGTTCCCCAGGGGGAAACTGGGGCTACACCTTC.

The rearrangement uses TRBV5-1 and TRBJ2-3, with D hard to call. CDR3 length: 13 residues. Germline V CDR1 and CDR2: SGHRS, YFSETQ. The germline V and J ends were trimmed by 0 bases and 6 bases, with 8 bases remaining between them. As DNA, the CDR3 is TGCGCCAGCAGCTTGGTCTTGGGGGATACGCAGTATTTT. Protein product: CASSLVLGDTQYF.

The V gene is TRBV7-6, the J gene TRBJ1-1, with D possibly TRBD1 on 6 matching bases. Between the trimmed V and J ends, which lost 4 bases and 1 base, there was a span of 7 bases. The CDR3 length is 13 residues. The germline V gene has CDR1 SGHVS and CDR2 FNYEAQ. CDR3 sequence: CASSSQGNTEAFF. CDR3 coding DNA: TGTGCCAGCAGCTCACAGGGGAACACTGAAGCTTTCTTT.

This clone occurred a few times. The chain uses TRBV18 and TRBJ2-2; 7 bases align to TRBD1. In germline, CDR1 is KGHSH, CDR2 LQKENI. The junction had 6 bases not matched to a gene; V was cut back by 3 bases and J by 2 bases. This CDR3 is 16 amino acids long. In DNA form, the CDR3 reads TGTGCCAGCTCACCCGACAGGGCCCGTAACACCGGGGAGCTGTTTTTT. Amino acids: CASSPDRARNTGELFF.

The chain combines TRBV10-3 with TRBJ1-5, with TRBD1 identical over 7 bases. This CDR3 region has 16 residues. J gave up 2 bases and V 4 bases, and 8 bases lay outside the gene matches. The V gene's germline CDR1 is ENHRY and CDR2 SYGVKD. CDR3 in amino acids: CAISVTGPEGNQPQHF. As DNA, the CDR3 is TGTGCCATCAGTGTGACAGGGCCGGAGGGCAATCAGCCCCAGCATTTT.

In regard to this clone: The sample has other DNA sequences that encode this CDR3 too. The chain combines TRBV5-4 with TRBJ2-7; TRBD2 matches 7 bases. The CDR3 has 14 residues. Per germline, CDR1 SGHNT and CDR2 YYREEE (reference sequence). V shed 2 bases, J shed 0 bases, and the junction held 2 bases outside the gene matches. CDR3 in amino acids: CASSLGGSSYEQYF. CDR3 coding DNA: TGTGCCAGCAGCTTAGGCGGGAGCTCCTACGAGCAGTACTTC.